Shown below are 22 T cell receptor beta chains from a single sample sequenced in a study of T cell responses to AZD1222 COVID-19 vaccine. Clones were sequenced by immunoSEQ multiplex PCR, and TCRdb holds only the in-frame ones, with some missing. The sample has 150,000 to 200,000 clones; 90% are singletons. Material: peripheral blood, obtained 28 days after the second AZD1222 dose. The receptor set was obtained from an adult who received the AZD1222 COVID-19 vaccine.

This clone was observed a few times. The chain is built from TRBV12-3 or TRBV12-4 and TRBJ2-1; weak D call: TRBD2 (6 bases). Trimming took off 7 bases at V and 6 bases at J, with 10 bases between the two ends. The CDR3 loop spans 12 amino acids. The CDR3 region is CASKTSRNEQFF. The CDR3 DNA reads as TGTGCCAGCAAGACTAGTCGCAATGAGCAGTTCTTC.

The chain's CDR3 is CATSDSSAGISGANVLTF. CDR3 sequence (DNA): TGTGCCACCAGTGATTCCTCTGCGGGCATCTCTGGGGCCAACGTCCTGACTTTC. The chain uses TRBV24-1 and TRBJ2-6; a weak D match, TRBD2 (5 bases). The CDR3 totals 18 residues. The germline V gene encodes CDR1 KGHDR and CDR2 SFDVKD. V was pared by 2 bases and J by 0 bases, with 13 bases between.

The rearrangement uses TRBV28 and TRBJ1-2; D ambiguous. In germline, CDR1 is MDHEN, CDR2 SYDVKM. The length of the CDR3 is 11 residues. V lost 5 bases and J 8 bases, leaving 9 bases between the germline ends. The CDR3 loop reads CASSPLRGYTF. CDR3 coding DNA: TGTGCCAGCAGTCCCCTCCGGGGCTACACCTTC.

The rearrangement joins TRBV7-9 to TRBJ2-2; D may be TRBD1 (5 bases). Germline loops: CDR1 SEHNR, CDR2 FQNEAQ (reference sequence). V lost 5 bases to trimming and J lost 4 bases, with 14 bases between them. This CDR3 contains 15 residues. CDR3 protein: CASSAADRATGELFF. The CDR3 DNA sequence: TGTGCCAGCAGCGCAGCTGACAGAGCCACCGGGGAGCTGTTTTTT.

The chain employs TRBV28 and TRBJ1-4; a weak D match, TRBD1 (5 bases). V was clipped by 5 bases and J by 6 bases, with 19 bases between them. The CDR3 runs to 16 residues. Per germline, CDR1 MDHEN and CDR2 SYDVKM. CDR3 nucleotide sequence: TGTGCCAGCAGTACCGGGACCCTCGGCGCGGATGAAAAACTGTTTTTT. Protein sequence: CASSTGTLGADEKLFF.

J is TRBJ2-3 and V is TRBV9; D might be TRBD2 (5 bases). In germline, CDR1 is SGDLS, CDR2 YYNGEE. The CDR3 length is 19 residues. V lost 0 bases and J 0 bases, leaving 20 bases between the germline ends. CDR3 amino acids: CASSVARPGSSRSTDTQYF. Written as DNA, the CDR3 is TGTGCCAGCAGCGTAGCAAGGCCCGGTTCTAGCCGGAGCACAGATACGCAGTATTTT.

The chain carries TRBV28 and TRBJ1-5, with D possibly matching TRBD1 (6 bases). The ends were cut back, 5 bases at V and 3 bases at J, with 14 bases in the middle. The germline V gene has CDR1 MDHEN and CDR2 SYDVKM. CDR3 length: 15 amino acids. The DNA for the CDR3 is TGTGCCAGCAGTCCAACGACAGGCTTCAATCAGCCCCAGCATTTT. As protein: CASSPTTGFNQPQHF. The full variable domain, completed using reference TRBV28 and TRBJ1-5, is DVKVTQSSRYLVKRTGEKVFLECVQDMDHENMFWYRQDPGLGLRLIYFSYDVKMKEKGDIPEGYSVSREKKERFSLILESASTNQTSMYLCASSPTTGFNQPQHFGDGTRLSIL.

This chain links TRBV3-1 (or the pseudogene TRBV3-2) with TRBJ1-5; D ambiguous. Trimming pared 0 bases from V and 4 bases from J, leaving 7 bases between. Germline V gene lookup returns CDR1 LGHDT and CDR2 YNNKEL (reference sequence). CDR3 length equals 14 residues. CDR3 DNA: TGTGCCAGCAGCCAAGATGGTGGAAATCAGCCCCAGCATTTT. Encoded protein: CASSQDGGNQPQHF.

This clone showed up just once. The rearrangement uses TRBV10-3 and TRBJ2-3; either TRBD1 or TRBD2 may supply D (5 bases each). CDR3 length: 15 amino acids. From germline, CDR1 is ENHRY and CDR2 SYGVKD. The V and J ends lost 5 bases and 1 base respectively, with 13 bases between them. CDR3 sequence reads: CAISTTGARTDTQYF. In DNA form, the CDR3 reads TGTGCCATCAGTACCACCGGGGCCCGCACAGATACGCAGTATTTT.

The V and J genes are TRBV2 and TRBJ2-5; D unclear. Trimming removed 4 bases from V and 1 base from J, with 13 bases in between. Germline loops: CDR1 SNHLY, CDR2 FYNNEI. The CDR3 sequence is 15 residues long. The CDR3 DNA reads TGTGCCAGCAGTGGGTACAGTGGGTCCCAAGAGACCCAGTACTTC. Translating gives CASSGYSGSQETQYF.

CDR3 loop: CASSLSINYEQYF. The DNA of the CDR3 is TGTGCCAGCAGTTTATCGATTAACTACGAGCAGTACTTC. This chain links TRBV27 with TRBJ2-7; D gene uncertain. The CDR3 has 13 amino acids. The V end was cut by 0 bases, the J end by 3 bases, with 6 bases between. Per germline, CDR1 MNHEY and CDR2 SMNVEV (reference sequence).

The V call is TRBV20-1, the J call TRBJ2-5, with 7 nucleotides matching TRBD1. The CDR3 loop spans 15 amino acids. Per the germline V gene, CDR1 is DFQATT and CDR2 is SNEGSKA (reference sequence). V was pared by 3 bases and J by 1 base, with 8 bases of the junction left unmatched. CDR3 in amino acids: CSASRDSSLQETQYF. The CDR3 DNA reads as TGCAGTGCTAGTAGGGACAGCAGTCTCCAAGAGACCCAGTACTTC.

This chain connects TRBV19 to TRBJ2-2, with D possibly being TRBD2 (6 bases). The CDR3 extends over 15 amino acids. Germline loops: CDR1 LNHDA, CDR2 SQIVND (reference sequence). V was cut by 5 bases and J by 6 bases, with 16 bases left in between. The CDR3 region is CASSRTGEVAGELFF. In nucleotides, the CDR3 is TGTGCCAGTAGTCGGACGGGAGAGGTGGCCGGGGAGCTGTTTTTT.

DNA of the CDR3: TGTGCCAGCAGTGGGGAAGGGGTGGGGACCCAGTACTTC. Its protein is CASSGEGVGTQYF. The J gene is TRBJ2-5, the V gene TRBV2, with D possibly TRBD1 on 5 matching bases. Germline CDR1 SNHLY, CDR2 FYNNEI. The V and J ends lost 4 bases and 7 bases respectively, with 13 bases between them. CDR3 length equals 13 residues.

This clone was found once. This sequence joins TRBV27 and TRBJ2-7; 10 bases map to TRBD2. CDR3 length equals 15 residues. CDR1 MNHEY and CDR2 SMNVEV come from the germline V gene (reference sequence). V shed 2 bases, J shed 6 bases, and the junction held 7 bases outside the gene matches. The CDR3 nucleotides are TGTGCCAGCAGTTTAAGTGCCAGCGGGAGGGTCGAGCAGTACTTC. As protein: CASSLSASGRVEQYF.

The gene calls are TRBV7-9 and TRBJ1-2, with D possibly TRBD1 on 5 matching bases. V gave up 3 bases and J gave up 4 bases, with 9 bases separating them. Germline V gene lookup returns CDR1 SEHNR and CDR2 FQNEAQ (reference sequence). This CDR3 has 13 amino acids. The CDR3 nucleotides are TGTGCCAGCAGCTTGGGGGAGCCCTATGGCTACACCTTC. Encoded protein: CASSLGEPYGYTF. The whole variable domain, remainder taken from reference TRBV7-9 and TRBJ1-2, is DTGVSQNPRHKITKRGQNVTFRCDPISEHNRLYWYRQTLGQGPEFLTYFQNEAQLEKSRLLSDRFSAERPKGSFSTLEIQRTEQGDSAMYLCASSLGEPYGYTFGSGTRLTVV.

The CDR3 here is CASSPGQRGFREKLFF. The CDR3 DNA reads TGTGCCAGCAGCCCGGGACAGCGGGGATTTCGGGAAAAACTGTTTTTT. The chain uses TRBV7-9 and TRBJ1-4; 7 nucleotides agree with TRBD1. Per germline, CDR1 SEHNR and CDR2 FQNEAQ (reference sequence). Trimming cost V 5 bases and J 8 bases; bases outside gene matches: 14. The CDR3 extends over 16 amino acids.

The chain joins TRBV19 to TRBJ1-2; D unresolved. The CDR3 spans 14 residues. V was pared by 4 bases and J by 4 bases, with 13 bases between. CDR1 LNHDA and CDR2 SQIVND come from the germline V gene (reference sequence). This chain's CDR3 is CASSTPRAGYGYTF. For the CDR3, the DNA is TGTGCCAGTAGTACCCCTCGAGCAGGCTATGGCTACACCTTC.

CDR3 DNA: TGTGCCAGCAGCTGGACAGGGGGCGCAAACACTGAAGCTTTCTTT. Translated: CASSWTGGANTEAFF. The chain recombines TRBV7-3 with TRBJ1-1; 11 bases align to TRBD1. Germline CDR1 reads SGHTA; CDR2 reads FQGTGA. This CDR3 is 15 amino acids long. J was trimmed by 2 bases and V by 4 bases; bases with no gene match: 3.

The rearrangement joins TRBV28 to TRBJ2-7, with D perhaps assigned TRBD1 or TRBD2 (5 bases each). Germline CDR1 and CDR2: MDHEN and SYDVKM. The CDR3 covers 15 residues. V was pared by 10 bases and J by 3 bases, with 22 bases between. This chain's CDR3 is CATQRGVRIFYEQYF. The CDR3 DNA is TGTGCCACGCAGAGAGGGGTTCGGATCTTCTACGAGCAGTACTTC. Using reference TRBV28 and TRBJ2-7 for the parts outside the CDR3, the full variable domain is DVKVTQSSRYLVKRTGEKVFLECVQDMDHENMFWYRQDPGLGLRLIYFSYDVKMKEKGDIPEGYSVSREKKERFSLILESASTNQTSMYLCATQRGVRIFYEQYFGPGTRLTVT.

This chain joins TRBV24-1 and TRBJ2-7, with D possibly being TRBD2 (6 bases). The CDR3 runs to 14 residues. Germline-derived CDR1 and CDR2 are KGHDR and SFDVKD. V was trimmed by 9 bases and J by 4 bases, leaving 18 bases between them. The CDR3 DNA reads TGTGCCACCGCACCGACGGGGGTTAATTACGAGCAGTACTTC. As protein: CATAPTGVNYEQYF.

This clone occurred a few times. The V gene is TRBV28, the J gene TRBJ2-2, with a possible D match to TRBD1 (5 bases). Between the trimmed V and J ends, which lost 4 bases and 9 bases, there was a span of 12 bases. Looked up from germline, CDR1 is MDHEN and CDR2 is SYDVKM. This CDR3 region has 13 residues. The CDR3 protein is CASSSQGGRELFF. CDR3 nucleotide sequence: TGTGCCAGCAGTTCTCAGGGCGGAAGGGAGCTGTTTTTT.